These T cell receptor beta chains were read from a single sample in a study of shared clonotypes between healthy human individuals. Assay: immunoSEQ multiplex PCR; the TCRdb copy retains only in-frame clones and omits some. Seen here are around 600,000 clones, 98% observed once, and the top ten hold more than 0.3%. Sequenced material: naive CD8+ T cells sorted from blood. The receptors originated from a man aged 25-45 years in good health. Each CDR3 is given with its conserved first and last residue. The D gene is left open where the match is weak.

TGTGCCACCAGCAGAGGAGCACTAGCGGGAGATGAGCAGTTCTTC	CATSRGALAGDEQFF	TRBV15	15	TRBD2	TRBJ2-1
TGTGCCAGCAGCGTAGAAGGTCCGGGGACAGGGTTACAAGAGACCCAGTACTTC	CASSVEGPGTGLQETQYF	TRBV9	18	TRBD1	TRBJ2-5
TGTGCCAGCGGGGGTCTTCTAGCTAACGAGCAGTACTTC	CASGGLLANEQYF	TRBV14	13	-	TRBJ2-7
TGCAGCGTTGAAGACCCCCTAGCGGGAGCTTACAATGAGCAGTTCTTC	CSVEDPLAGAYNEQFF	TRBV29-1	16	TRBD2	TRBJ2-1
TGTGCCAGCAGCGTACCGACCGGGGAGCTGTTTTTT	CASSVPTGELFF	TRBV9	12	-	TRBJ2-2
TGTGCCAGCAGCTCGGGTAGGGCTAGCGGGTTCTACGAGCAGTACTTC	CASSSGRASGFYEQYF	TRBV7-9	16	TRBD2	TRBJ2-7
TGTGCCACCAAATCCCTTAGGGGTGGGACTGAAGCTTTCTTT	CATKSLRGGTEAFF	TRBV15	14	-	TRBJ1-1
TGTGCCAGCAGTGGGGCTAGCGGGACAACCCCCTACAATGAGCAGTTCTTC	CASSGASGTTPYNEQFF	TRBV25-1	17	TRBD2	TRBJ2-1
TGCAGCGCTAGAGCGGGAGTGGGAAACATTCAGTACTTC	CSARAGVGNIQYF	TRBV29-1	13	TRBD2	TRBJ2-4
TGTGCCAGCAGCTCCGCCAGGGGCGGGCCTAACAATGAGCAGTTCTTC	CASSSARGGPNNEQFF	TRBV5-4	16	-	TRBJ2-1